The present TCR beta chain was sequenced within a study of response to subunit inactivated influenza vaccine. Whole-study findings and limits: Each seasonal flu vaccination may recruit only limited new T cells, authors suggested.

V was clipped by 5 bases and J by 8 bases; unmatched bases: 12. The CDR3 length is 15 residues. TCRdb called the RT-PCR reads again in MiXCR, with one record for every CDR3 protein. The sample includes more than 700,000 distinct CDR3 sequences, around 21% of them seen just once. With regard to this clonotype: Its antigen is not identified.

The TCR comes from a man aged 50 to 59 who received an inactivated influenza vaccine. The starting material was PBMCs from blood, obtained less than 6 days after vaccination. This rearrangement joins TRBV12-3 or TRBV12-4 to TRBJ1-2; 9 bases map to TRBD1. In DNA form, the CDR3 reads TGTGCCAGCAGTCGCCGGGACAGGGCCCTCGCGGGCTACACCTTC. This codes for CASSRRDRALAGYTF.